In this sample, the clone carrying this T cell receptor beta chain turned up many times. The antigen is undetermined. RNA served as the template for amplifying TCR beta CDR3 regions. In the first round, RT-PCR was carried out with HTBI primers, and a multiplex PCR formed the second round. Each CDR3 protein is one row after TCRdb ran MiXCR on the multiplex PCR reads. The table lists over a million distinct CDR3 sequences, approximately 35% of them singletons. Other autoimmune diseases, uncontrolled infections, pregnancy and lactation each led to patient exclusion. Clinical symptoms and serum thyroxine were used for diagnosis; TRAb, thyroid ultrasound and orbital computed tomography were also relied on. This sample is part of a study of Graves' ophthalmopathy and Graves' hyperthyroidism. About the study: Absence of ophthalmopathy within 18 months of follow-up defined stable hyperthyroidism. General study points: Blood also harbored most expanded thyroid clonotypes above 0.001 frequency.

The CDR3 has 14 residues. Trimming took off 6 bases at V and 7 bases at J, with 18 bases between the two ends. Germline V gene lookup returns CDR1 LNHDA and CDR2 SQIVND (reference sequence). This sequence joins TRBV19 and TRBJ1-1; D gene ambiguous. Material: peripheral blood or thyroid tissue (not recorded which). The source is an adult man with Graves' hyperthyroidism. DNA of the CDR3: TGTGCCAGTAGAGTCACCCCCTACAAGTTTGAAGCTTTCTTT. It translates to CASRVTPYKFEAFF.